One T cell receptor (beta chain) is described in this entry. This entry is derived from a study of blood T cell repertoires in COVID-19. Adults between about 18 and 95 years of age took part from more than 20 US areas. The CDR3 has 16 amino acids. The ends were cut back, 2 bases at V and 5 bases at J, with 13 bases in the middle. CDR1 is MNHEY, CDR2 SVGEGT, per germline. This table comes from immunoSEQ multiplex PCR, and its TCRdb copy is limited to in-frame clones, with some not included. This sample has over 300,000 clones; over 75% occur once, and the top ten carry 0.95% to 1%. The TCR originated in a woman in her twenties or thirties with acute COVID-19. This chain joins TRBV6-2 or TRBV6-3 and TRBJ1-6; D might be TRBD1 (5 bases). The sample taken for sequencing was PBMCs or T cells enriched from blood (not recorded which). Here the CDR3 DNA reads TGTGCCAGCAGTTACGGATTGACAGTCGATAATTCACCCCTCCACTTT. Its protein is CASSYGLTVDNSPLHF.